The 32 T cell receptor beta chains below all came from one sample that was sequenced in a study of blood T cell repertoires in COVID-19. Libraries were prepared by immunoSEQ multiplex PCR; TCRdb keeps only in-frame clonotypes and omits some of them. The profile shows 270,000 or so clones, around 89% of them singletons. Sequenced sample: PBMCs or T cells enriched from blood (not recorded which). All receptors come from a woman aged 40 to 49 with acute COVID-19.

This sequence joins TRBV5-4 and TRBJ2-3, with 15 bases matching TRBD2. After removal of 4 bases from V and 9 bases from J, the junction contained 9 bases not matched to a gene. From germline, CDR1 is SGHNT and CDR2 YYREEE (reference sequence). The length of the CDR3 is 16 residues. CDR3 sequence reads: CASSGLAGGPLPTQYF. Here the CDR3 DNA reads TGTGCCAGCAGCGGACTAGCGGGAGGGCCCCTCCCCACGCAGTATTTT. The full variable domain, rest sourced from reference TRBV5-4 and TRBJ2-3, is ETGVTQSPTHLIKTRGQQVTLRCSSQSGHNTVSWYQQALGQGPQFIFQYYREEENGRGNFPPRFSGLQFPNYSSELNVNALELDDSALYLCASSGLAGGPLPTQYFGPGTRLTVL.

This rearrangement joins TRBV29-1 to TRBJ2-3; 7 bases are a match to TRBD1. With 1 base clipped from V and 4 bases from J, the junction kept 14 bases outside the gene matches. The CDR3 length is 17 residues. The V gene's germline CDR1 is SQVTM and CDR2 ANQGSEA. This chain's CDR3 is CSVEARRTGAVADTQYF. In DNA form, the CDR3 reads TGCAGCGTTGAAGCTCGCCGTACAGGGGCTGTGGCAGATACGCAGTATTTT.

The J gene is TRBJ2-5, the V gene TRBV7-2; TRBD1 matches 7 bases. V lost 5 bases and J lost 7; bases outside the gene matches: 10. The CDR3 runs 14 residues. Germline lookup yields CDR1 SGHTA and CDR2 FQGNSA. The CDR3 DNA reads TGTGCCAGCAGCCCCGGCGCAGGGGGTGGGACCCAGTACTTC. Translating it yields CASSPGAGGGTQYF.

The CDR3 region is CASSQDWSSTSPWSSYNEQFF. CDR3 bases: TGCGCCAGCAGCCAAGACTGGTCGAGCACCAGTCCTTGGAGTTCCTACAATGAGCAGTTCTTC. This chain connects TRBV4-3 to TRBJ2-1; D remains unclear. Germline V gene data show CDR1 as LGHNA and CDR2 as YSLEER. There are 21 residues in the CDR3. Trimming left V 0 bases short and J 1 base short, with 25 bases between.

The chain has TRBV12-3 or TRBV12-4 and TRBJ2-1, with 10 bases fitting TRBD2. This CDR3 contains 13 residues. Trimming removed 6 bases from V and 10 bases from J; junction bases left unmatched: 6. The CDR3 DNA follows: TGTGCCAGCAGCCCTAGCGGGAGAGGCGAGCAGTTCTTC. It specifies CASSPSGRGEQFF.

V usage is TRBV30 and J usage is TRBJ1-2, with D maybe TRBD1 (5 bases). Trimming left V 4 bases short and J 4 bases short, with 13 bases between. CDR3 length equals 13 residues. CDR1 is GTSNPN, CDR2 SVGIG, per germline (reference sequence). The CDR3 reads CAWTQGLIYGYTF. DNA for the CDR3: TGTGCCTGGACGCAGGGATTAATCTATGGCTACACCTTC.

This clone was found once. CDR3 sequence (DNA): TGTGCCAGCAGCTTACCCATGACAGGGGGCGGTGAAAAACTGTTTTTT. Translated, it gives CASSLPMTGGGEKLFF. The chain recombines TRBV11-3 with TRBJ1-4; TRBD1 matches at 10 bases. Per the germline V gene, CDR1 is SGHNT and CDR2 is YENEEA. The V segment lost 2 bases and the J segment 7 bases; nucleotides outside the gene matches: 7. This CDR3 has 16 amino acids.

This clone was found once. This rearrangement joins TRBV27 to TRBJ2-3; 11 bases are a match to TRBD2. Germline trimming cut 6 bases from V and 6 bases from J; bases unmatched to any gene: 11. This CDR3 is 16 amino acids long. Germline CDR1 reads MNHEY; CDR2 reads SMNVEV (reference sequence). CDR3 coding DNA: TGTGCCAGCAGCCCATTAGCGGGAGGGGACCGTGATACGCAGTATTTT. It codes for CASSPLAGGDRDTQYF.

The V call is TRBV28, the J call TRBJ1-2; 9 bases align to TRBD1. The CDR3 extends over 15 amino acids. Germline CDR1 reads MDHEN; CDR2 reads SYDVKM. J lost 2 bases, V lost 3 bases, and 4 bases had no gene match. CDR3 DNA: TGTGCCAGCAGTTTTAGGGACAGGGAGAACTATGGCTACACCTTC. Its translation is CASSFRDRENYGYTF.

The rearrangement joins TRBV28 to TRBJ1-5; maybe TRBD1 (6 bases). The CDR3 is 15 residues long. Germline CDR1 is MDHEN and CDR2 is SYDVKM. V gave up 9 bases and J gave up 2 bases, with 17 bases separating them. The CDR3 spells CASHPQGLGNQPQHF. For the CDR3, the DNA is TGTGCCAGTCACCCACAGGGTTTGGGCAATCAGCCCCAGCATTTT.

The chain uses TRBV7-3 and TRBJ1-1; maybe TRBD1 (5 bases). Germline V CDR1 and CDR2: SGHTA, FQGTGA. Trimming took 0 bases from V and 0 from J, leaving 8 bases between them. The CDR3 extends over 15 amino acids. In nucleotides, the CDR3 is TGTGCCAGCAGCTTAACGGCAGGGATGAACACTGAAGCTTTCTTT. Amino acid sequence: CASSLTAGMNTEAFF. Supplemented by reference TRBV7-3 and TRBJ1-1, the full variable domain reads GAGVSQTPSNKVTEKGKYVELRCDPISGHTALYWYRQSLGQGPEFLIYFQGTGAADDSGLPNDRFFAVRPEGSVSTLKIQRTERGDSAVYLCASSLTAGMNTEAFFGQGTRLTVV.

The chain links TRBV19 to TRBJ1-6; D possibly corresponds to TRBD1 (5 bases). The CDR3 contains 14 residues. V was clipped by 5 bases and J by 8 bases, with 13 bases between them. CDR1 LNHDA and CDR2 SQIVND come from the germline V gene (reference sequence). CDR3 DNA: TGTGCCAGTAGTGGTTACGGGGGGGATTCACCCCTCCACTTT. This sequence encodes CASSGYGGDSPLHF.

The chain recombines TRBV6-5 with TRBJ1-5, with D tentatively TRBD1 (5 bases). The CDR3 has 14 residues. Trimming took 6 bases from V and 4 from J, leaving 13 bases between them. Looked up from germline, CDR1 is MNHEY and CDR2 is SVGAGI. As DNA, the CDR3 is TGTGCCAGCAGCCCCTGGGGCGCGAATCAGCCCCAGCATTTT. It codes for CASSPWGANQPQHF.

V usage is TRBV7-9 and J usage is TRBJ1-6; 10 positions match TRBD1. The CDR3 sequence is 15 residues long. V shed 5 bases, J shed 10 bases, and the junction held 8 bases outside the gene matches. Germline V gene data show CDR1 as SEHNR and CDR2 as FQNEAQ (reference sequence). The CDR3 bases are TGTGCCAGCAGCCCGCCCGGGACAGGGGTATCACCCCTCCACTTT. This codes for CASSPPGTGVSPLHF. The whole variable domain, filled in from reference TRBV7-9 and TRBJ1-6, reads DTGVSQNPRHKITKRGQNVTFRCDPISEHNRLYWYRQTLGQGPEFLTYFQNEAQLEKSRLLSDRFSAERPKGSFSTLEIQRTEQGDSAMYLCASSPPGTGVSPLHFGNGTRLTVT.

The CDR3 protein is CATSGSGSMNTEAFF. CDR3 DNA sequence: TGTGCCACCAGTGGATCAGGGTCCATGAACACTGAAGCTTTCTTT. V is TRBV24-1 and J is TRBJ1-1; D possibly corresponds to TRBD1 (5 bases). The CDR3 loop spans 15 amino acids. Germline V gives CDR1 KGHDR, CDR2 SFDVKD. V shed 5 bases and J shed 0 bases, with 12 bases lying between them.

A single count supports this clone. This rearrangement joins TRBV27 to TRBJ1-4; 9 bases agree with TRBD1. The V and J ends lost 5 bases and 1 base, in that order; junction bases with no gene match: 14. CDR1 is MNHEY, CDR2 SMNVEV, per germline (reference sequence). This CDR3 is 19 amino acids long. The CDR3 region is CASSPTATGGGVTNEKLFF. The CDR3 coding sequence is TGTGCCAGCAGTCCCACGGCGACAGGGGGAGGTGTAACTAATGAAAAACTGTTTTTT. Looking up the rest from reference TRBV27 and TRBJ1-4 gives the full variable domain: EAQVTQNPRYLITVTGKKLTVTCSQNMNHEYMSWYRQDPGLGLRQIYYSMNVEVTDKGDVPEGYKVSRKEKRNFPLILESPSPNQTSLYFCASSPTATGGGVTNEKLFFGSGTQLSVL.

This rearrangement joins TRBV19 to TRBJ2-6; 11 nucleotides line up with TRBD2. The germline gives CDR1 LNHDA, CDR2 SQIVND (reference sequence). The CDR3 consists of 17 residues. V lost 2 bases to trimming and J lost 3 bases; unmatched junction nucleotides: 3. CDR3 protein: CASSINSGRGGANVLTF. DNA of the CDR3: TGTGCCAGTAGTATAAATAGCGGGAGGGGTGGGGCCAACGTCCTGACTTTC.

J is TRBJ2-7 and V is TRBV4-1; TRBD2 is a possible D gene (5 bases). Per the germline V gene, CDR1 is MGHRA and CDR2 is YSYEKL. The CDR3 totals 16 residues. The germline V and J ends were trimmed by 4 bases and 2 bases, with 18 bases remaining between them. DNA for the CDR3: TGCGCCAGCAGCCCCTCGGGAAGGAGCTTGGCCTACGAGCAGTACTTC. Translating gives CASSPSGRSLAYEQYF.

J is TRBJ2-3 and V is TRBV24-1; 12 bases line up with TRBD2. The length of the CDR3 is 16 residues. The V and J ends lost 7 bases and 1 base, in that order; junction bases with no gene match: 5. Germline V gene sequence: CDR1 KGHDR, CDR2 SFDVKD. The CDR3 sequence: CATRASGRAGTDTQYF. CDR3 in DNA: TGTGCCACCAGGGCTAGCGGGAGGGCGGGCACAGATACGCAGTATTTT.

This clone was observed once. The V call is TRBV10-3, the J call TRBJ1-1; 9 positions match TRBD1. Germline CDR1 and CDR2: ENHRY and SYGVKD. After removal of 6 bases from V and 6 bases from J, the junction contained 8 bases not matched to a gene. CDR3 length: 14 amino acids. The CDR3 protein is CAISDGQGSAEAFF. CDR3 sequence (DNA): TGTGCCATCAGCGATGGACAGGGGAGCGCTGAAGCTTTCTTT.

The rearrangement joins TRBV27 to TRBJ2-1, with D possibly being TRBD1 (5 bases). This CDR3 region has 16 residues. Germline V gene sequence: CDR1 MNHEY, CDR2 SMNVEV (reference sequence). With 0 bases removed from V and 2 bases from J, the gap between germline ends came to 11 bases. The CDR3 DNA sequence: TGTGCCAGCAGTTTATCCAGGGCAGGGACCTACAATGAGCAGTTCTTC. This translates into CASSLSRAGTYNEQFF.

The chain uses TRBV6-5 and TRBJ2-2, with a tentative D call TRBD2 (6 bases). V was clipped by 6 bases and J by 4 bases, with 15 bases between them. The CDR3 runs 15 residues. Per germline, CDR1 MNHEY and CDR2 SVGAGI. The CDR3 DNA reads TGTGCCAGCAGCTTACTCTCGGGAGTCACCGGGGAGCTGTTTTTT. Its translation is CASSLLSGVTGELFF.

The chain has TRBV14 and TRBJ1-6, with D uncertain. The CDR3 covers 15 residues. V lost 1 base and J 10 bases, leaving 14 bases between the germline ends. Germline loops: CDR1 SGHDN, CDR2 FVKESK. The DNA for the CDR3 is TGTGCCAGCAGCCAAGCTAAGGGAGGGAGATCACCCCTCCACTTT. Residues: CASSQAKGGRSPLHF.

The chain couples TRBV18 to TRBJ1-2; 7 bases are shared with TRBD1. J lost 3 bases, V lost 3 bases, and 7 bases had no gene match. Germline V gene lookup returns CDR1 KGHSH and CDR2 LQKENI. The CDR3 runs 15 residues. CDR3 in DNA: TGTGCCAGCTCACCCGGACAGGACGCCGACTATGGCTACACCTTC. It codes for CASSPGQDADYGYTF.

The chain joins TRBV5-1 to TRBJ2-2, with TRBD2 identical over 9 bases. The trim removed 3 bases at V and 6 bases at J, leaving 0 bases unmatched. Germline V lookup: CDR1 SGHRS, CDR2 YFSETQ. CDR3 length: 13 amino acids. The CDR3 DNA sequence: TGCGCCAGCAGCTGGACTAGCGCCGGGGAGCTGTTTTTT. Translated, it gives CASSWTSAGELFF.

This chain links TRBV28 with TRBJ2-7; D perhaps matches TRBD2 (7 bases). The V end lost 7 bases, the J end lost 1 base, and 17 bases lay between the germline ends. This CDR3 comprises 15 residues. CDR1 is MDHEN and CDR2 is SYDVKM in the germline V gene. The CDR3 DNA reads as TGTGCCAGCACCAAGGGGGGGGGCTATTCCTACGAGCAGTACGTC. This sequence encodes CASTKGGGYSYEQYV.

The chain employs TRBV6-5 and TRBJ1-2; 7 nucleotides line up with TRBD1. Germline V gene data show CDR1 as MNHEY and CDR2 as SVGAGI. Trimming at V came to 6 bases and at J to 7 bases, leaving 11 bases not matched to a gene. CDR3 length equals 14 residues. CDR3 coding DNA: TGTGCCAGCAGGTCAACAGGGGTTCGAGGTGGCTACACCTTC. It is translated as CASRSTGVRGGYTF.

The CDR3 sequence is CASSPYQGASYNEQFF. CDR3 bases: TGTGCCAGCAGCCCATATCAGGGGGCCTCCTACAATGAGCAGTTCTTC. The J gene is TRBJ2-1, the V gene TRBV7-2; 8 nucleotides match TRBD1. Germline V lookup: CDR1 SGHTA, CDR2 FQGNSA. The ends lost 5 bases at V and 0 bases at J; junction bases unmatched: 6. This CDR3 spans 16 amino acids.

This clone was recorded only once. The rearrangement uses TRBV19 and TRBJ1-1; 7 nucleotides match TRBD1. Looked up from germline, CDR1 is LNHDA and CDR2 is SQIVND (reference sequence). V shed 2 bases and J 5 bases; nucleotides not matched to a gene: 8. The CDR3 contains 15 residues. The CDR3 DNA follows: TGTGCCAGTAGTATAATCCCCCAGGGGGGAACTGAAGCTTTCTTT. Amino acid sequence: CASSIIPQGGTEAFF.

The gene calls are TRBV5-8 and TRBJ2-1, with TRBD2 matching 8 bases. This CDR3 spans 17 amino acids. Germline-derived CDR1 and CDR2 are SGHTS and YDEGEE. The trim removed 0 bases at V and 4 bases at J, leaving 9 bases unmatched. CDR3 DNA sequence: TGTGCCAGCAGCTTGGCCGCAGCGGGAGAGATTTACAATGAGCAGTTCTTC. Protein product: CASSLAAAGEIYNEQFF.

This rearrangement joins TRBV6-5 to TRBJ2-3, with 10 bases identical to TRBD1. The CDR3 is made up of 13 amino acids. The V gene's germline CDR1 is MNHEY and CDR2 SVGAGI. The trim removed 7 bases at V and 7 bases at J, leaving 5 bases unmatched. The CDR3 DNA reads TGTGCCAGCAAGGGGACAGGGGTTCATACGCAGTATTTT. This translates into CASKGTGVHTQYF.

J is TRBJ2-3 and V is TRBV3-1 (or the pseudogene TRBV3-2); D gene unclear. The CDR3 contains 15 residues. V shed 2 bases and J shed 4 bases, with 13 bases lying between them. Germline-derived CDR1 and CDR2 are LGHDT and YNNKEL (reference sequence). CDR3 region: CASSQPGGGADTQYF. In DNA, the CDR3 is TGTGCCAGCAGCCAACCCGGCGGTGGCGCAGATACGCAGTATTTT.